This TCR beta chain was sequenced during a study of T cells in Graves' hyperthyroidism and ophthalmopathy. This clonotype was found many times. With 0 bases removed from V and 7 bases from J, the gap between germline ends came to 15 bases. This CDR3 region has 15 residues. Germline CDR1 is LGHNA and CDR2 is YSLEER. TCR beta CDR3 regions were amplified from RNA transcripts. TCR CDR3 underwent first-round RT-PCR with the HTBI primer set. Using its own MiXCR run on the multiplex PCR reads, TCRdb lists one record per CDR3 protein. This sample has roughly 520,000 distinct CDR3 sequences; approximately 25% occur once, and the top ten carry around 10%. Individuals with ophthalmopathy presented a Clinical Activity Score of at least 3, a NOSPECS grade of at least 4 and a duration under 3 months. Uncontrolled infection, other autoimmune disease, pregnancy or lactation barred patients from enrollment.

Source material: blood. This chain uses TRBV4-3 with TRBJ1-2; the D gene is possibly TRBD1 (5 bases). The origin of this receptor is a woman in her 30s with Graves' ophthalmopathy. The CDR3 is CASSQDPGGAAGYTF. The CDR3 DNA reads TGCGCCAGCAGCCAAGATCCCGGAGGGGCTGCTGGCTACACCTTC.